These 18 T cell receptor beta chains originate from one sample sequenced in a study of blood T cell repertoires in COVID-19. The repertoire was sequenced with immunoSEQ multiplex PCR; TCRdb's copy has only in-frame clones and lacks some. The data contain 130,000 to 150,000 clones, roughly 89% of them singletons. The sequenced material came from peripheral blood. These receptors were collected from a woman aged 40 to 50 with acute or convalescent COVID-19.

The V call is TRBV24-1, the J call TRBJ1-1; D perhaps matches TRBD1 (5 bases). This CDR3 has 14 amino acids. The V end lost 3 bases, the J end lost 1 base, and 8 bases lay between the germline ends. Germline values: CDR1 KGHDR, CDR2 SFDVKD. The CDR3: CATSDDSGNTEAFF. CDR3 nucleotides: TGTGCCACCAGTGATGACAGTGGGAACACTGAAGCTTTCTTT.

The rearrangement links TRBV5-1 to TRBJ1-1; 7 bases fit TRBD1. This CDR3 is 14 amino acids long. Germline V lookup: CDR1 SGHRS, CDR2 YFSETQ. V shed 4 bases and J 1 base; nucleotides not matched to a gene: 4. In DNA form, the CDR3 reads TGCGCCAGCAGCATGACAGGGTCGAACACTGAAGCTTTCTTT. It codes for CASSMTGSNTEAFF.

The rearrangement joins TRBV6-2 or TRBV6-3 to TRBJ1-2, with D perhaps TRBD1 (6 bases). The CDR3 spans 15 residues. In germline, CDR1 is MNHEY, CDR2 SVGEGT. V lost 2 bases to trimming and J lost 6 bases, with 16 bases between them. The CDR3 loop is CASSYPFPGADGYTF. In DNA form, the CDR3 reads TGTGCCAGCAGTTACCCCTTTCCAGGGGCGGATGGCTACACCTTC.

V is TRBV10-2 and J is TRBJ1-1; the D gene is possibly TRBD1 (6 bases). Trimming removed 6 bases from V and 1 base from J, with 12 bases in between. This CDR3 region has 14 residues. The V gene's germline CDR1 is WSHSY and CDR2 SAAADI. The CDR3 coding sequence is TGCGCCAGCAGCGAACAGGGCAAGAACACTGAAGCTTTCTTT. Amino acids: CASSEQGKNTEAFF.

The V call is TRBV7-9, the J call TRBJ1-1, with 8 nucleotides matching TRBD1. Per germline, CDR1 SEHNR and CDR2 FQNEAQ (reference sequence). After removal of 4 bases from V and 3 bases from J, the junction contained 7 bases not matched to a gene. The CDR3 spans 15 residues. The CDR3 DNA follows: TGTGCCAGCAGCTCTACAGGGGGGACCGACACTGAAGCTTTCTTT. Protein product: CASSSTGGTDTEAFF.

The genes are TRBV2 and TRBJ2-2; TRBD2 matches 7 bases. From germline, CDR1 is SNHLY and CDR2 FYNNEI. The CDR3 is 15 amino acids. V lost 6 bases to trimming and J lost 2 bases; unmatched junction nucleotides: 6. CDR3 protein: CASRSTSRNTGELFF. The CDR3 DNA sequence: TGTGCCAGCAGGTCGACTAGCCGTAACACCGGGGAGCTGTTTTTT.

This CDR3 reads CASSLAQMYEAFF. Here the CDR3 DNA reads TGTGCCAGCAGCTTAGCACAGATGTATGAAGCTTTCTTT. The chain recombines TRBV7-2 with TRBJ1-1; D uncertain. The CDR3 is 13 residues long. The V end was cut by 0 bases, the J end by 7 bases, with 9 bases between. The germline V gene has CDR1 SGHTA and CDR2 FQGNSA.

J is TRBJ1-5 and V is TRBV28, with D possibly TRBD1 on 5 matching bases. V was clipped by 5 bases and J by 0 bases, with 14 bases between them. Germline-derived CDR1 and CDR2 are MDHEN and SYDVKM. This CDR3 has 16 amino acids. In DNA, the CDR3 is TGTGCCAGCAGTCCTAGGGGCTATTATAGCAATCAGCCCCAGCATTTT. Translation gives CASSPRGYYSNQPQHF. Variable domain in full (rest from reference TRBV28 and TRBJ1-5): DVKVTQSSRYLVKRTGEKVFLECVQDMDHENMFWYRQDPGLGLRLIYFSYDVKMKEKGDIPEGYSVSREKKERFSLILESASTNQTSMYLCASSPRGYYSNQPQHFGDGTRLSIL.

This rearrangement joins TRBV7-2 to TRBJ2-1; 7 bases fit TRBD2. The germline V gene has CDR1 SGHTA and CDR2 FQGNSA. The CDR3 has 16 residues. The V segment lost 5 bases and the J segment 4 bases; nucleotides outside the gene matches: 11. This chain's CDR3 is CASSRRLGEGYNEQFF. In nucleotides, the CDR3 is TGTGCCAGCAGCCGTAGATTGGGGGAGGGGTACAATGAGCAGTTCTTC.

The J gene is TRBJ1-3, the V gene TRBV7-2; D gene uncertain. Trimming took 3 bases from V and 0 from J, leaving 12 bases between them. Germline lookup yields CDR1 SGHTA and CDR2 FQGNSA. The CDR3 is made up of 16 amino acids. The CDR3 protein is CASSFLAGRSGNTIYF. In DNA, the CDR3 is TGTGCCAGCAGCTTCTTGGCAGGTCGCTCTGGAAACACCATATATTTT.

This sequence joins TRBV6-5 and TRBJ2-2, with a possible D match to TRBD1 (6 bases). Germline values: CDR1 MNHEY, CDR2 SVGAGI. The V gene lost 4 bases and the J gene lost 3 bases, with 12 bases spanning the gap. The CDR3 loop spans 15 amino acids. The CDR3 loop is CASSLWGLDTGELFF. The CDR3 DNA reads as TGTGCCAGCAGTTTGTGGGGGCTCGACACCGGGGAGCTGTTTTTT.

This sequence joins TRBV18 and TRBJ1-5, with 7 bases fitting TRBD1. CDR1 and CDR2 from the germline V gene are KGHSH and LQKENI. The CDR3 has 17 residues. Germline trimming cut 0 bases from V and 6 bases from J; bases unmatched to any gene: 11. As DNA, the CDR3 is TGTGCCAGCTCACCACCGGGTGCAAGGGGGCTGGGTCAGCCCCAGCATTTT. Its translation is CASSPPGARGLGQPQHF.

J is TRBJ1-1 and V is TRBV7-9; 10 bases align to TRBD1. Germline-derived CDR1 and CDR2 are SEHNR and FQNEAQ (reference sequence). Trimming removed 4 bases from V and 6 bases from J; junction bases left unmatched: 2. This CDR3 spans 13 amino acids. CDR3 bases: TGTGCCAGCAGCTCGACAGGGGGCGCTGAAGCTTTCTTT. Translation gives CASSSTGGAEAFF. Looking up the rest from reference TRBV7-9 and TRBJ1-1 gives the full variable domain: DTGVSQNPRHKITKRGQNVTFRCDPISEHNRLYWYRQTLGQGPEFLTYFQNEAQLEKSRLLSDRFSAERPKGSFSTLEIQRTEQGDSAMYLCASSSTGGAEAFFGQGTRLTVV.

The chain uses TRBV18 and TRBJ1-1, with D unclear. This CDR3 has 15 residues. The ends were cut back, 0 bases at V and 1 base at J, with 9 bases in the middle. Germline CDR1 KGHSH, CDR2 LQKENI. CDR3 sequence: CASSPPGSPNTEAFF. In DNA, the CDR3 is TGTGCCAGCTCACCACCGGGGAGCCCGAACACTGAAGCTTTCTTT.

This clone was observed once. This chain uses TRBV6-2 or TRBV6-3 with TRBJ1-5; D ambiguous. V gave up 0 bases and J gave up 9 bases, with 12 bases separating them. Germline V CDR1 and CDR2: MNHEY, SVGEGT. The CDR3 has 14 amino acids. The CDR3 DNA follows: TGTGCCAGCAGTTACTCGGCACCCAGAGGGCCCCAGCATTTT. Amino acids: CASSYSAPRGPQHF.

The chain carries TRBV18 and TRBJ2-1, with a possible D match to TRBD2 (6 bases). Deletions cut 3 bases from V and 1 base from J, with 13 bases between. Germline values: CDR1 KGHSH, CDR2 LQKENI. The CDR3 totals 16 residues. Here the CDR3 DNA reads TGTGCCAGCTCACCGGCGGGAAGAGGGTCCTACAATGAGCAGTTCTTC. It specifies CASSPAGRGSYNEQFF. The full variable domain, rest sourced from reference TRBV18 and TRBJ2-1, is NAGVMQNPRHLVRRRGQEARLRCSPMKGHSHVYWYRQLPEEGLKFMVYLQKENIIDESGMPKERFSAEFPKEGPSILRIQQVVRGDSAAYFCASSPAGRGSYNEQFFGPGTRLTVL.

This rearrangement joins TRBV7-2 to TRBJ1-1; a possible D gene is TRBD1 (6 bases). Germline-derived CDR1 and CDR2 are SGHTA and FQGNSA. The CDR3 spans 13 residues. Trimming took 2 bases from V and 4 from J, leaving 8 bases between them. CDR3 region: CASSLRGGTEAFF. In DNA, the CDR3 is TGTGCCAGCAGCTTAAGAGGGGGCACTGAAGCTTTCTTT.

CDR3 in DNA: TGTGCCAGCAGTCCGAATCTAGCCTATGGCTACACCTTC. The encoded protein is CASSPNLAYGYTF. V and J are TRBV6-5 and TRBJ1-2; D is uncertain. V dropped 5 bases and J dropped 4 bases, with 11 bases sitting between them. Germline V gives CDR1 MNHEY, CDR2 SVGAGI. The CDR3 contains 13 residues.